These 29 T cell receptor beta chains originate from one sample sequenced in a study of blood T cell repertoires in COVID-19. Measured with immunoSEQ multiplex PCR; TCRdb has only the in-frame clones, and not every one. The sample records 52,000 or so clones, 65% to 90% being singletons. Sequencing used peripheral blood. The receptors here all came from a human donor in a cohort sampled during active COVID-19.

V gene TRBV6-5 combines with J gene TRBJ2-2, with D tentatively TRBD1 (6 bases). Germline lookup yields CDR1 MNHEY and CDR2 SVGAGI. V lost 8 bases, J lost 4 bases, and 17 bases lay in between. The CDR3 runs 15 residues. The CDR3 region is CASHLQGWGTGELFF. CDR3 nucleotide sequence: TGTGCCAGCCACCTACAGGGTTGGGGCACCGGGGAGCTGTTTTTT.

The V gene is TRBV7-8, the J gene TRBJ1-5, with D possibly TRBD1 on 5 matching bases. V was shortened by 5 bases and J by 5 bases, with 13 bases between the two germline ends. Germline CDR1 is SGHVS and CDR2 is FQNEAQ. The CDR3 is 14 residues long. The chain's CDR3 is CASSPDRNDQPQHF. The CDR3, as DNA: TGTGCCAGCAGCCCAGACAGAAACGATCAGCCCCAGCATTTT.

The genes are TRBV5-1 and TRBJ2-5, with 8 positions matching TRBD2. V lost 0 bases to trimming and J lost 5 bases; unmatched junction nucleotides: 9. Germline V CDR1 and CDR2: SGHRS, YFSETQ. This CDR3 contains 16 residues. This chain's CDR3 is CASSLEASGRGETQYF. The CDR3 DNA reads as TGCGCCAGCAGCTTGGAGGCGAGCGGGAGAGGGGAGACCCAGTACTTC.

The chain has TRBV29-1 and TRBJ2-1; 8 bases are shared with TRBD1. The CDR3 runs to 13 residues. J was trimmed by 5 bases and V by 5 bases; bases with no gene match: 5. Germline CDR1 and CDR2: SQVTM and ANQGSEA. The CDR3 is CSVWTGSDNEQFF. DNA for the CDR3: TGCAGCGTTTGGACAGGGTCCGACAATGAGCAGTTCTTC.

V is TRBV9 and J is TRBJ1-2, with 7 bases fitting TRBD1. The J segment lost 0 bases and the V segment lost 4 bases, leaving 6 bases of the junction unmatched. The CDR3 length is 15 residues. The germline CDR1 and CDR2 sequences are SGDLS and YYNGEE. Here the CDR3 reads CASSTGQTPNYGYTF. CDR3 DNA sequence: TGTGCCAGCAGCACGGGACAGACCCCTAACTATGGCTACACCTTC. The whole variable domain, remainder taken from reference TRBV9 and TRBJ1-2, is DSGVTQTPKHLITATGQRVTLRCSPRSGDLSVYWYQQSLDQGLQFLIQYYNGEERAKGNILERFSAQQFPDLHSELNLSSLELGDSALYFCASSTGQTPNYGYTFGSGTRLTVV.

This chain links TRBV6-2 or TRBV6-3 with TRBJ2-1, with D possibly TRBD2 on 5 matching bases. V was pared by 5 bases and J by 6 bases, with 8 bases between. This CDR3 comprises 12 residues. Germline CDR1 is MNHEY and CDR2 is SVGEGT. The CDR3 DNA sequence: TGTGCCAGCAGTACTAGGATCAATGAGCAGTTCTTC. Protein sequence: CASSTRINEQFF.

This clone appeared once. The chain recombines TRBV28 with TRBJ1-4, with TRBD1 identical over 10 bases. The length of the CDR3 is 15 residues. V gave up 6 bases and J gave up 13 bases; unmatched junction bases: 14. Germline CDR1 reads MDHEN; CDR2 reads SYDVKM. CDR3: CASSPGFGGQGTLFF. CDR3 bases: TGTGCCAGCAGCCCGGGGTTTGGGGGACAGGGGACACTGTTTTTT.

For this clone: Germline and junction disagree at one end, which may indicate a read error. CDR3 loop: CANSVSDRTEAFF. The CDR3 nucleotides read TGTGCCAACAGCGTATCGGACAGAACTGAAGCTTTCTTT. This sequence joins TRBV9 and TRBJ1-1, with a weak D call TRBD1 (6 bases). CDR3 length: 13 residues. Germline V gene data show CDR1 as SGDLS and CDR2 as YYNGEE. The full variable domain, in which reference TRBV9 and TRBJ1-1 provide the parts outside the CDR3, is DSGVTQTPKHLITATGQRVTLRCSPRSGDLSVYWYQQSLDQGLQFLIQYYNGEERAKGNILERFSAQQFPDLHSELNLSSLELGDSALYFCANSVSDRTEAFFGQGTRLTVV.

There are a few counts of this clone. The chain combines TRBV11-2 with TRBJ2-5, with D hard to call. This CDR3 is built from 13 residues. Germline V gene lookup returns CDR1 SGHAT and CDR2 FQNNGV. V lost 0 bases to trimming and J lost 7 bases, with 9 bases between them. The chain's CDR3 is CASSLEGAGTQYF. The CDR3 nucleotides read TGTGCCAGCAGCTTAGAGGGCGCCGGGACCCAGTACTTC. Full variable domain (rest looked up from reference TRBV11-2 and TRBJ2-5): EAGVAQSPRYKIIEKRQSVAFWCNPISGHATLYWYQQILGQGPKLLIQFQNNGVVDDSQLPKDRFSAERLKGVDSTLKIQPAKLEDSAVYLCASSLEGAGTQYFGPGTRLLVL.

The chain joins TRBV7-2 to TRBJ2-4; tentatively, D is TRBD2 (5 bases). This CDR3 has 14 residues. The V end was cut by 2 bases, the J end by 3 bases, with 8 bases between. Germline CDR1 and CDR2: SGHTA and FQGNSA. In DNA, the CDR3 is TGTGCCAGCAGCTTACAAGGAGGCAAAAACATTCAGTACTTC. Its protein is CASSLQGGKNIQYF.

J is TRBJ1-6 and V is TRBV5-5; 7 nucleotides line up with TRBD1. This CDR3 region has 15 residues. Germline CDR1 is SGHKS and CDR2 is YYEKEE (reference sequence). Trimming cost V 0 bases and J 9 bases; bases outside gene matches: 6. The CDR3 spells CASSLETGRGSPLHF. DNA of the CDR3: TGTGCCAGCAGCTTGGAGACAGGGAGAGGTTCACCCCTCCACTTT.

The CDR3 DNA sequence: TGTGCCAGCAGTACTCCCGAGGGACTAGCGGGATCTTCCTACGAGCAGTACTTC. As protein: CASSTPEGLAGSSYEQYF. The V and J genes are TRBV4-2 and TRBJ2-7; TRBD2 matches at 13 bases. Germline CDR1 is LGHNA and CDR2 is YNFKEQ. CDR3 length: 18 amino acids. V lost 6 bases and J lost 1; bases outside the gene matches: 12.

V is TRBV6-2 or TRBV6-3 and J is TRBJ2-1; D gene unclear. The V and J ends lost 4 bases and 5 bases respectively, with 6 bases between them. This CDR3 comprises 12 residues. CDR1 is MNHEY, CDR2 SVGEGT, per germline. The CDR3 loop reads CASSLQNNEQFF. CDR3 sequence (DNA): TGTGCCAGCAGTTTACAGAACAATGAGCAGTTCTTC.

The rearrangement links TRBV18 to TRBJ2-7; D uncertain. Germline CDR1 is KGHSH and CDR2 is LQKENI. This CDR3 comprises 13 residues. Trimming cost V 3 bases and J 4 bases, with 10 bases left between them. The CDR3 protein is CASSPAGAYEQYF. In DNA, the CDR3 is TGTGCCAGCTCACCGGCCGGAGCTTACGAGCAGTACTTC.

This clone was seen only once. The chain uses TRBV5-1 and TRBJ2-1; 9 nucleotides line up with TRBD1. With 4 bases clipped from V and 5 bases from J, the junction kept 7 bases outside the gene matches. Germline CDR1 SGHRS, CDR2 YFSETQ. The CDR3 runs to 15 residues. The CDR3 DNA reads TGCGCCAGCAGCAGGGGGTGGGACAGGGACAATGAGCAGTTCTTC. Protein: CASSRGWDRDNEQFF.

The J gene is TRBJ1-5, the V gene TRBV28; possible D gene TRBD1, 6 bases. The V gene lost 7 bases and the J gene lost 2 bases, with 12 bases spanning the gap. Per germline, CDR1 MDHEN and CDR2 SYDVKM. The CDR3 spans 14 residues. CDR3 DNA sequence: TGTGCCAGCATCATCACAGGGCGCAATCAGCCCCAGCATTTT. Protein product: CASIITGRNQPQHF.

This chain joins TRBV11-1 and TRBJ1-1; D perhaps matches TRBD1 (5 bases). CDR3 size: 14 residues. Germline V gives CDR1 SGHAT, CDR2 FQDESV (reference sequence). V lost 5 bases, J lost 2 bases, and 12 bases lay in between. CDR3: CASSPSRVNTEAFF. In DNA form, the CDR3 reads TGTGCCAGCAGCCCATCCAGGGTTAACACTGAAGCTTTCTTT.

V is TRBV12-3 or TRBV12-4 and J is TRBJ1-3; D is ambiguous. V was shortened by 3 bases and J by 8 bases, with 11 bases between the two germline ends. CDR3 length equals 13 residues. This CDR3 is CASSFWAGDTIYF. In DNA form, the CDR3 reads TGTGCCAGCAGTTTTTGGGCCGGGGACACCATATATTTT.

This sequence joins TRBV2 and TRBJ1-5, with D uncertain. Looked up from germline, CDR1 is SNHLY and CDR2 is FYNNEI. V was cut by 7 bases and J by 3 bases, with 10 bases left in between. The CDR3 is 13 residues long. CDR3 nucleotide sequence: TGTGCCAGCACCCACGAGGTCAATCAGCCCCAGCATTTT. It yields the protein CASTHEVNQPQHF.

The chain links TRBV5-1 to TRBJ2-1, with D maybe TRBD1 (5 bases). The CDR3 totals 17 residues. Germline CDR1 reads SGHRS; CDR2 reads YFSETQ. Trimming cost V 4 bases and J 9 bases, with 26 bases left between them. As DNA, the CDR3 is TGCGCCAGCAGCCGCTCCGTAAGGGGCTCAGAGGCTACTGAGCAGTTCTTC. This sequence encodes CASSRSVRGSEATEQFF.

The CDR3 DNA reads as TGTGCCAGTAGTATAGAGGCAGGCAGATCCTACGAGCAGTACTTC. It codes for CASSIEAGRSYEQYF. The rearrangement joins TRBV19 to TRBJ2-7; unclear D gene. V was trimmed by 0 bases and J by 1 base, leaving 10 bases between them. Germline V CDR1 and CDR2: LNHDA, SQIVND (reference sequence). The CDR3 extends over 15 amino acids.

This clone is a singleton in its sample. V is TRBV5-4 and J is TRBJ1-2; the match to TRBD1 covers 9 bases. The CDR3 has 17 amino acids. Trimming at V came to 4 bases and at J to 1 base, leaving 11 bases not matched to a gene. Germline CDR1 SGHNT, CDR2 YYREEE (reference sequence). CDR3 in amino acids: CASSPWTQGAVNYGYTF. CDR3 DNA sequence: TGTGCCAGCAGCCCTTGGACACAGGGGGCAGTTAACTATGGCTACACCTTC.

V is TRBV5-5 and J is TRBJ1-2; 7 nucleotides match TRBD1. The ends lost 1 base at V and 6 bases at J; junction bases unmatched: 9. The CDR3 spans 15 residues. The germline CDR1 and CDR2 sequences are SGHKS and YYEKEE (reference sequence). The CDR3 DNA sequence: TGTGCCAGCAGCTTGCCAAGGACAGGTTTAAATGGCTACACCTTC. Amino acids: CASSLPRTGLNGYTF.

The rearrangement uses TRBV7-9 and TRBJ2-7; a weak D match, TRBD2 (5 bases). This CDR3 has 12 amino acids. V lost 1 base and J lost 11, with 12 bases in between. The germline gives CDR1 SEHNR, CDR2 FQNEAQ (reference sequence). CDR3 residues: CASSLEARGKYF. CDR3 in DNA: TGTGCCAGCAGCTTAGAGGCTAGAGGGAAGTACTTC.

This sequence joins TRBV7-9 and TRBJ2-7, with D perhaps TRBD1 (6 bases). In germline, CDR1 is SEHNR, CDR2 FQNEAQ (reference sequence). The V end was cut by 2 bases, the J end by 4 bases, with 12 bases between. The CDR3 runs to 14 residues. CDR3 loop: CASSLSGQTYEQYF. The CDR3 region has the DNA TGTGCCAGCAGCTTATCGGGACAAACTTACGAGCAGTACTTC.

The V gene is TRBV18, the J gene TRBJ1-5, with TRBD1 matching 8 bases. The CDR3 totals 16 residues. Germline V lookup: CDR1 KGHSH, CDR2 LQKENI. J lost 0 bases, V lost 5 bases, and 6 bases had no gene match. This chain's CDR3 is CASSETGVNSNQPQHF. Here the CDR3 DNA reads TGTGCCAGCTCAGAGACAGGGGTTAATAGCAATCAGCCCCAGCATTTT.

As regards this clone: The CDR3 ends on some other residue instead of the conserved phenylalanine or tryptophan, so this is likely a read error. Because the CDR3's place on the DNA is in doubt, the DNA is left out and the CDR3 is given as listed by TCRdb. This chain links TRBV23-1 with TRBJ2-7; TRBD1 is taken as the D call from the table, unchecked against the DNA. TRBV23-1 is an ORF, with its function uncertain. The CDR3 totals 11 residues, both ends included. The CDR3 protein is CASDDRDSLRL.

This chain uses TRBV19 with TRBJ2-5; D is undetermined. CDR3 size: 13 residues. Trimming cost V 4 bases and J 1 base, with 7 bases left between them. Per the germline V gene, CDR1 is LNHDA and CDR2 is SQIVND (reference sequence). The CDR3 loop reads CASSNILQETQYF. The CDR3 DNA follows: TGTGCCAGTAGTAATATCCTCCAAGAGACCCAGTACTTC.

This clone was found once. This chain connects TRBV7-2 to TRBJ1-2; 8 bases match TRBD1. Germline CDR1 reads SGHTA; CDR2 reads FQGNSA. The CDR3 sequence is 14 residues long. V was pared by 1 base and J by 8 bases, with 6 bases of the junction left unmatched. Written as DNA, the CDR3 is TGTGCCAGCAGCTTAGAATACAGGGGGGGAGGCTACACCTTC. It codes for CASSLEYRGGGYTF.